This T cell receptor beta chain originates from a study of T cells after yellow fever vaccination (dated by TCRdb to about 2019). Regarding the complete study: The SMART-Seq v4 Ultra Low Input RNA kit was used to prepare libraries from fractions with low cell numbers. To follow T-cell clones before and after both primary and booster YFV17D yellow fever vaccination, bulk TCR alpha and beta repertoires underwent longitudinal sequencing. Two healthy male donors, one aged 18 to 30 and one aged 30 to 39 years, were included in the cohort. Blood was collected at multiple timepoints before and after primary and secondary immunization, and bulk PBMC replicates and cell subsets were isolated.

What the study reported, not specific to this receptor: A small fraction of clonotypes appeared in both the CD4 and CD8 compartments, likely as a result of convergent recombination. The secondary T-cell response was found to be weaker but faster than the primary response, with a peak reached on day 5 rather than on day 15. Most clones expanded after primary vaccination (around 96% of CD4 and 88% of CD8) were re-detected after the booster, suggesting that broad memory maintenance occurred. Because only two donors were included in the study, the extent to which the findings can be generalized is limited. Computational filtering was needed because FACS-sorted repertoires could contain abundant contaminating clonotypes from the bulk population.

Synthesis of TCR cDNA relied on 5'RACE template switching, a step that introduced a universal primer site along with unique molecular identifiers. cDNA synthesis was primed from both the TCR alpha and TCR beta constant segments. Library amplification used two PCR steps, and the second PCR step added sample barcodes and sequencing adapters. Sequencing of the libraries was done on either Illumina HiSeq 2500 (2x100 bp) or NovaSeq (2x150 bp). For the original study's pipeline: Demultiplexing of reads and collapsing into UMI consensus sequences were performed with MIGEC, and V(D)J alignment was carried out with MiXCR. Vaccine-responding clonotypes were defined with edgeR using replicate PBMC samples, requiring FDR below 0.01 and a log2 fold change above 5 up to day 15. Bulk clonotypes were assigned CD4 or CD8 identity according to which sequenced CD4 or CD8 repertoire held them at higher abundance. TCRdb itself trimmed the public reads at Q25 with fastp, ran MiXCR and retained productive beta chains. Every CDR3 protein is listed once, alongside the most common genes and DNA of its rows. These V and J calls rely on TCRdb rather than the paper's analysis. This sample comprises roughly 150,000 distinct CDR3 sequences, about 7% of them detected only once. The ten largest clones add up to 2.5% to 3% of the sample.

The CDR3 sequence holds 14 residues, the cysteine and phenylalanine included. Only the CDR3 part of the read is kept: 42 bases, read in frame from the first base. Germline trimming amounts to 7 bases on V and 8 bases on J, with 12 as the count of junction bases outside the gene matches. From a lookup of the germline V gene, CDR1 and CDR2 are MNHEY and SVGAGI. This specimen's treatment or condition label, interpreted: live attenuated yellow fever vaccine strain. PBMCs were isolated from peripheral blood using a standard Ficoll-Paque protocol. Dynabeads CD4 and CD8 positive selection kits were used to isolate the CD4 and CD8 T-cell fractions. RNA was extracted with TriZol from bulk PBMCs, CD4 and CD8 fractions, and dextramer-positive and dextramer-negative fractions. This clonotype was seen ten or more times. Its antigen specificity is not known. The sample holds no much larger clone one base away, and base qualities are not on file.

The receptor's source is a man in his late teens or twenties who received the YFV17D yellow fever vaccine. This chain joins TRBV6-5 to TRBJ1-2; TRBD1 agrees with 8 junctional bases. The sample in question was CD4+ T cells sorted from PBMCs, obtained 5 days after the first yellow fever vaccination. The CDR3 reads CASTFRRGLMGYTF. DNA sequence: TGTGCCAGCACCTTCCGCAGGGGGCTAATGGGCTACACCTTC.